This T cell receptor beta chain was documented in a study of blood T cell repertoires in acute mononucleosis (dated by TCRdb to 2018 to 2021). For the wider study: Acute-phase samples, representing the primary response, were taken within 2 weeks of symptom onset. In the acute phase, YVL-BR-specific cells accounted for a mean of roughly 1.9% of blood CD8 T cells, and GLC-BM-specific cells for a mean of about 1.1%. Mean blood EBV load was 3.5 to 4.5 log10 genome copies per million B cells during acute infection and around 2.5 at convalescence.

With respect to this clone: The junction and the germline gene differ at one end; a read error may be behind it.

For CDR1 and CDR2, the germline V gene lists SGHAT and FQNNGV. The CDR3 has 16 amino acids, counting the end cysteine and phenylalanine. This entry keeps only the CDR3 DNA: 48 bases, framed from base 1. For TCR profiling, total RNA from no fewer than 9,000 sorted tetramer+ CD8 T cells was reverse transcribed into cDNA. PCR amplification of CDR3 regions used primers annealing to V and J regions and added unique molecular identifiers so that templates could be tracked. Profiling of the TCRalpha and TCRbeta chains was done on the immunoSEQ platform, including the sequencing and error-correction standards of that platform. The published analysis was carried out like this. Clonal copy numbers were corrected for sequencing and PCR errors, and CDR3s were defined per IMGT conventions. Only productive rearrangements were analyzed, using immunoSEQ Analyzer versions 2.0 and 3.0, with gene-pairing frequencies processed further in Microsoft Excel. Circos plots were used to display V-J pairings, and MEME together with a custom motifSearch program was used to find CDR3 motifs. The OLGA algorithm was used to calculate the probability of generation of TCR sequences. Clonotypes seen at both visits were designated persistent, clonotypes seen only acutely were designated nonpersistent, and clonotypes seen only at convalescence were designated de novo. A public TCR was defined as an amino acid clonotype used by more than one donor. Drawn from immuneACCESS, this table holds only the in-frame rearrangements with V and J called that TCRdb kept. Clones are partly lost; checked studies trace under half to an unresolved V gene and leave the rest unexplained. Clonal size and the V and J genes are those of that table, whereas D and trimming came from the DNA. This sample has 1,200 to 1,500 clones in its table, and 20% to 30% of those were observed once. Of the sample, 50% to 55% is held by the ten largest clones.

The paper's findings and limits, for the study overall: Persistence into convalescence was observed for only roughly 9.4% of unique acute clonotypes, yet most of the response was made up by these persisting clonotypes, and the remaining acute clonotypes were seemingly replaced by new diverse de novo clonotypes. GLC-BM selection appeared to involve both chains, including public TCRbeta motifs on BV14-BJ2 and BV20-BJ1 alongside a TCRalpha motif on AV5-AJ31. Because only a fraction of each donor's blood was analyzed, sampling error might partly explain the low overlap between acute and convalescent clonotypes. With just three donors in the cohort, the group averages were based on very few individuals.

Read against the paper, the sample's time point label means: acute infectious mononucleosis, at clinical presentation within 2 weeks of symptom onset (visit 1). Over primary infection, the study followed CD8 T cell responses to two immunodominant EBV epitopes: BRLF1 109 (YVL-BR) and BMLF1 280 (GLC-BM). A positive serum heterophile antibody test and EBV viral capsid antigen-specific IgM indicated primary EBV infection. Magnetic positive selection (MACS) was first used to enrich total CD8 T cells from PBMCs. A FACSAria III was used to sort live CD3+ CD8+ tetramer+ cells to over 90% purity. A PE-conjugated tetramer loaded with the BMLF1 280-288 peptide was used for cell sorting. TCR repertoires of EBV epitope-specific CD8 T cells were deep-sequenced directly ex vivo after tetramer sorting, at acute infection and at convalescence. A few people aged roughly 18 to 30 with clinical acute infectious mononucleosis and laboratory evidence of primary EBV infection were used as donors. Heparinized peripheral blood was collected when donors presented clinically with mononucleosis symptoms and again about 6 months afterward. Ficoll-Paque density gradient centrifugation was used to isolate PBMCs.

The chain is assembled from TRBV11-2 and TRBJ2-3, with 10 middle bases fitting TRBD1. Sample: EBV GLC epitope tetramer+ CD8+ T cells sorted from PBMCs, taken during acute infectious mononucleosis. The cell subset or site tag for this specimen amounts to: CD8 T cells binding tetramer with EBV BMLF1 280-288 peptide (GLC-BM). The sequence came from a woman aged 18 to 35 with infectious mononucleosis caused by EBV. In nucleotides, the sequence is TGCGCCAGCAGCACCGGGACAGGGGCCCTCACAGATACGCAGTATTTT. It encodes CASSTGTGALTDTQYF.